The clone carrying this TCR beta chain was seen a few times. The antigen remains unidentified. The germline gives CDR1 MNHEY, CDR2 SMNVEV (reference sequence). CDR3 size: 13 residues. V was shortened by 6 bases and J by 2 bases, with 11 bases between the two germline ends. The data were obtained in a study of CD8+ T cells in alopecia areata. General observations from the study: The link between baseline CD8+ expansion and response remains uncertain with one nonresponder.

Extracted from the samples, RNA was reverse transcribed into cDNA to serve as the sequencing template. The protocol was immunoSEQ multiplex PCR, while the TCRdb copy is restricted to in-frame clones and leaves out a portion. The data contain roughly 40,000 clones, 65% of them singletons. Indicated treatment: oral pan-JAK inhibitor, 5-10 mg twice daily. The chain has TRBV27 and TRBJ2-7; D is uncertain. This sequence was found in a human donor with alopecia areata. Sample: CD8+ T cells sorted from blood, taken at week 4, from a patient treated with tofacitinib. The CDR3, as DNA: TGTGCCAGCAGGGCCGACATCACCTACGAGCAGTACTTC. Amino acid sequence: CASRADITYEQYF.